This T cell receptor (beta chain) came from a study of blood T cell repertoires in COVID-19. For the study at large: Sample material is recorded as cDNA or gDNA derived from T cells, B-cell-depleted T cells, or PBMCs.

V shed 0 bases and J 6 bases; nucleotides not matched to a gene: 10. Germline CDR1 is SGHDN and CDR2 is FVKESK. The CDR3 sequence is 17 residues long. Per the original methods: Researchers report that nucleated cell counts were estimated from reference gene primer amplification. Produced via immunoSEQ multiplex PCR; TCRdb's table is partial and in-frame only. V and J calls and clone size are those listed in that table; D and trimming were worked out from the DNA. This table has 350,000 or so clones, more than 75% appearing once. The sample consisted of peripheral blood. The chain employs TRBV14 and TRBJ2-1, with 8 bases identical to TRBD1. The source of this sequence is a woman aged 30 to 39 with COVID-19, enrolled during active disease. For the CDR3, the DNA is TGTGCCAGCAGCCAAGATTCAACCAGGGGGCGACGCAATGAGCAGTTCTTC. It codes for CASSQDSTRGRRNEQFF.